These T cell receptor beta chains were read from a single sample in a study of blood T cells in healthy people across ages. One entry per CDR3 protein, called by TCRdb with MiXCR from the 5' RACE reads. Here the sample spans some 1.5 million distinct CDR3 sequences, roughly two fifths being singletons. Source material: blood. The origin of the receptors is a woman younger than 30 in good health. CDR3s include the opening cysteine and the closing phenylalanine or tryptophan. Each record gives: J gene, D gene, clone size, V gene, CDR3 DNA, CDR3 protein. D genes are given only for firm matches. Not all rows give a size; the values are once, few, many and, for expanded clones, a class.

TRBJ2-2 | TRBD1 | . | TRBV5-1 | TGCGCCAGCAGCAGGGACAGGGAATCCGGGGAGCTGTTTTTT | CASSRDRESGELFF
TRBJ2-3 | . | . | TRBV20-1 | TGCAGTGCTACGACCACAGATACGCAGTATTTT | CSATTTDTQYF
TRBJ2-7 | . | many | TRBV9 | TGTGCCAGCAGCATTGGTCCCAATATCTACGAGCAGTACTTC | CASSIGPNIYEQYF
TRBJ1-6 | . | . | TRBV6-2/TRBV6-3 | TGTGCCAGCAGATCCGACAGGATGAGAGGTTCACCCCTCCACTTT | CASRSDRMRGSPLHF
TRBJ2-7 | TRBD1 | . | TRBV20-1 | TGCAGTGCTAGTGGGGACAGGGTGTCCTACGAGCAGTACTTC | CSASGDRVSYEQYF
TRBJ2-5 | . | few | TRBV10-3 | TGTGCCTTCTCAGGGGGGGTCGGAGAGACCCAGTACTTC | CAFSGGVGETQYF
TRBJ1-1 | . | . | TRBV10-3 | TGTGCCATCAGTGGCCCCCGGGCAGCGAACACTGAAGCTTTCTTT | CAISGPRAANTEAFF
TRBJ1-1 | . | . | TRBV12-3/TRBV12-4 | TGTGCCAGCAGAACAACGACGGACATGAACACTGAAGCTTTCTTT | CASRTTTDMNTEAFF
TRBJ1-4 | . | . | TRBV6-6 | TGTGCCAGCAGGGGGGGGATCCCTAGTCTTATTGAAAAACTGTTTTTT | CASRGGIPSLIEKLFF
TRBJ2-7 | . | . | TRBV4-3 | TGCGCCAGCAGGGGGGCACAGCGGCGCTTCTTCTCCTACGAGCAGTACTTC | CASRGAQRRFFSYEQYF
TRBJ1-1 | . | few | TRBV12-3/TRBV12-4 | TGTGCCAGCAGTTCCCGAGGTCTATACACTGAAGCTTTCTTT | CASSSRGLYTEAFF
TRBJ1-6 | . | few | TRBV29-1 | TGCAGCGTCGGGGACGGAAGGGATTCACCCCTCCACTTT | CSVGDGRDSPLHF
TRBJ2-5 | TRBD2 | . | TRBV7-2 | TGTGCCAGTAGACTAGCGGGAGGGGCAGAGACCCAGTACTTC | CASRLAGGAETQYF
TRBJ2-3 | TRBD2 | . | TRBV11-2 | TGTGCCAGCAGCATATCGCGGGGGGGCGGAGATACGCAGTATTTT | CASSISRGGGDTQYF
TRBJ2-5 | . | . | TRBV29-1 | TGCAGCTGGGGCAGGAGAACGGAGACCCAGTACTTC | CSWGRRTETQYF
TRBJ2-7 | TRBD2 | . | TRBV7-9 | TGTGCCAGCAGCCCAAGAATTAGCGGGACCATATACGATGAGCAGTACTTC | CASSPRISGTIYDEQYF
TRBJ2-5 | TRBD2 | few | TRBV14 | TGTGCCAGCAGCCAAGAAGGGAGGGGTCTCCGAGGAGAGACCCAGTACTTC | CASSQEGRGLRGETQYF
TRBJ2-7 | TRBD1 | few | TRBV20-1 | TGCAGTGCCATTCCCGGGACAGGGGGCGTCGAGCAGTACTTC | CSAIPGTGGVEQYF
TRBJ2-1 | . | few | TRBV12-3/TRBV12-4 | TGTGCCAGCAGTTTAAGAGTGGTGGGTGAGCAGTTCTTC | CASSLRVVGEQFF
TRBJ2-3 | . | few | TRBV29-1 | TGCAGCGTTGACAAAACTAGCTTCGCTACGCAGTATTTT | CSVDKTSFATQYF
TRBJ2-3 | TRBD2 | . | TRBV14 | TGTGCCAGCAGCCAAGACTGGACTAGCGGGAACACAGATACGCAGTATTTT | CASSQDWTSGNTDTQYF
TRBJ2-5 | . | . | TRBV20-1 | TGCAGTGCAGGACCGCGGGTCAAGGCTATAGAGACCCAGTACTTC | CSAGPRVKAIETQYF
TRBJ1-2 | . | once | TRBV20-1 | TGCAGTGCAAGGGCCCCGGCCGGGGATGGCTACACCTTC | CSARAPAGDGYTF
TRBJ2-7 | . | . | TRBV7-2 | TGTGCCAGCAGCCCGATTGTCGGCGGCGAGCAGTACTTC | CASSPIVGGEQYF
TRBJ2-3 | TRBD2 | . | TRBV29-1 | TGCAGCGTTGAGAGGGGGACTAGCGGGACAGATACGCAGTATTTT | CSVERGTSGTDTQYF
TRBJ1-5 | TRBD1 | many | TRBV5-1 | TGCGCCAGCAGCCCTGGGACAGGGGATCAGCCCCAGCATTTT | CASSPGTGDQPQHF
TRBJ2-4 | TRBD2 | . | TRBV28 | TGTGCCAGCAGTCCCCCTTGGGGGGGAGAGTACTTC | CASSPPWGGEYF
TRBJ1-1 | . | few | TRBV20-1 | TGCAGTGCTAGAGACCCACGGACAGAGAACACTGAAGCTTTCTTT | CSARDPRTENTEAFF
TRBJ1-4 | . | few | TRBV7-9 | TGTGCCAGCAGCCCGCCAAGGGGCAGTTTTAGTGAAAAACTGTTTTTT | CASSPPRGSFSEKLFF
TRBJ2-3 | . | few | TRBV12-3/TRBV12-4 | TGTGCCTCAAAAGGGGCGTCAGATACGCAGTATTTT | CASKGASDTQYF
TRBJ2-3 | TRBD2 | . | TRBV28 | TGTGCCAGCAGAAAAGAAGGACTAGCGAGCACAGATACGCAGTATTTT | CASRKEGLASTDTQYF
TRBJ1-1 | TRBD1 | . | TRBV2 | TGTGCCAGCAGGCAAACACAGGGGCGATTAAACACTGAAGCTTTCTTT | CASRQTQGRLNTEAFF
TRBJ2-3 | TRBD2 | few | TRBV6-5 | TGTGCCAGCAGTTACGGTTTCGGGCTAGCGGTTAGCACAGATACGCAGTATTTT | CASSYGFGLAVSTDTQYF
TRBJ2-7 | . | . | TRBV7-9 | TGTGCCAGCAGCTTACCAGGCAGGGCCTACGAGCAGTACTTC | CASSLPGRAYEQYF
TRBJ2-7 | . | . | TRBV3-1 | TGTGCCAGCAGCTACCGGGACGTCCTCAATGAGCAGTACTTC | CASSYRDVLNEQYF
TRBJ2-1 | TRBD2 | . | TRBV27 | TGTGCCAGCAGTATCCTAGCGGGAGGGCCTTGGAATGAGCAGTTCTTC | CASSILAGGPWNEQFF
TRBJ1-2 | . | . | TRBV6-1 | TGTGCCAGCAGTTTCTTGGGGGCTAACTATGACTACACCTTC | CASSFLGANYDYTF
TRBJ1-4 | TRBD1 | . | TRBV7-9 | TGTGCCAGCCACAGGGGCGCGGAGGGCGAAAAACTGTTTTTT | CASHRGAEGEKLFF
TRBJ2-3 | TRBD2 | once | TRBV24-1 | TGTGCCACCAGAGCGGGGGATGAAGATACGCAGTATTTT | CATRAGDEDTQYF
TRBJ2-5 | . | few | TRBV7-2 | TGTGCCAGCAGCTTAGCGTATAAGCGGGAGACCCAGTACTTC | CASSLAYKRETQYF
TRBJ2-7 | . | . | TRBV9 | TGTGCCAGCAGCGTAGGTCGGGTAGTAAGGATAGGCTCCTACAATGAGCAGTACTTC | CASSVGRVVRIGSYNEQYF
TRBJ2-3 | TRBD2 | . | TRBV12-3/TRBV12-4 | TGTGCCACCAGCCGAGCGGGAGAGGCAGATACGCAGTATTTT | CATSRAGEADTQYF
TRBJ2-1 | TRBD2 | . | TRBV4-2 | TGTGCCAACAGCCCAGGACTAGCGAGGGATGAGCAGTTCTTC | CANSPGLARDEQFF
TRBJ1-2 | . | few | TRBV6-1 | TGTGCCAGCACTCAAAGATTACCGGGACCGGGCTACACCTTC | CASTQRLPGPGYTF
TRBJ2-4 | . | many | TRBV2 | TGTGCCAGCAGTGACTTCAAAAACATTCAGTACTTC | CASSDFKNIQYF
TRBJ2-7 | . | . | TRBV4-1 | TGCGCCAGCAGCCACTTACTTGGGGTCTACGAGCAGTACTTC | CASSHLLGVYEQYF
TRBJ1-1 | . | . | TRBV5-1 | TGCGCCAGCAGCTTGACCGGCAGGTACGAAGTAACTTTCTTT | CASSLTGRYEVTFF
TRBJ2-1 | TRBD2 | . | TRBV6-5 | TGTGCCAGCAGGAAAGCGGGGGCGGTTGAGCAGTTCTTC | CASRKAGAVEQFF
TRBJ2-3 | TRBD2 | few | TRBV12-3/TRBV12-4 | TGTGCCAGCAAAAAGGGACTAGCGGGGGGAACAGATACGCAGTATTTT | CASKKGLAGGTDTQYF
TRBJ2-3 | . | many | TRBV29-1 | TGCAGCGTGGTTCGGGGTAGCATCGCAGATACGCAGTATTTT | CSVVRGSIADTQYF
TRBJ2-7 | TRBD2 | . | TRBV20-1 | TGCAGTGCTAGAGATCGTGGCGGGAGCTCCTACAATGAGCAGTACTTC | CSARDRGGSSYNEQYF
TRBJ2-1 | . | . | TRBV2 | TGTGCCAGCAGTGAACGGACAGACAATGAGCAGTTCTTC | CASSERTDNEQFF
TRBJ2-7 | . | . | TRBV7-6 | TGTGCCAGCAGCTTGGGCTCCAATAACTACGAGCAGTACTTC | CASSLGSNNYEQYF
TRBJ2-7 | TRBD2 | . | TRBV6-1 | TGTGCCAGCAGGAGACTAGCGGGAGGGCCATTTTACGAGCAGTACTTC | CASRRLAGGPFYEQYF
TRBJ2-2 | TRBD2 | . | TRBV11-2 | TGTGCCAGCACCAGCATCCGGACTAGCAGGACCGGGGAGCTGTTTTTT | CASTSIRTSRTGELFF
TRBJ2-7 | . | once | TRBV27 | TGTGCCAGCAGTTTATGGGCCGGAAAAATGTACGAGCAGTACTTC | CASSLWAGKMYEQYF
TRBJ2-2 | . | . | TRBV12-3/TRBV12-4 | TGTGCCAGCAGTTTAGCCCCCCCAGGTCCCGGGGAGCTGTTTTTT | CASSLAPPGPGELFF
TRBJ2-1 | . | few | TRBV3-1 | TGTGCCAGCAGCCCCGAGGAGGGGGCTTACAATGAGCAGTTCTTC | CASSPEEGAYNEQFF